Here is one T cell receptor beta chain with its context. As handled by the study authors: By means of reference gene primer amplification, nucleated cell counts were estimated. Sequencing was performed with immunoSEQ multiplex PCR; in TCRdb, only in-frame clones are kept and a portion is missing. That table furnishes V, J and clone size, whereas the DNA furnished D and trimming. Here the sample spans roughly 350,000 clones, 88% being singletons. These data come from a study of blood T cell repertoires in COVID-19. Study information: The study drew acute and convalescent COVID-19 samples from the United States, Italy and Spain. Sample material is recorded as cDNA or gDNA derived from T cells, B-cell-depleted T cells, or PBMCs.

V lost 4 bases and J 4 bases, leaving 6 bases between the germline ends. Per germline, CDR1 LNHDA and CDR2 SQIVND (reference sequence). CDR3 length: 12 amino acids. The sequenced sample consisted of peripheral blood. V gene TRBV19 combines with J gene TRBJ2-3; no definite D call. The origin of this receptor is a woman between 50 and 59 years old with active or convalescent COVID-19. In DNA form, the CDR3 reads TGTGCCAGTAGTAGCCGGTCAGATACGCAGTATTTT. Encoded protein: CASSSRSDTQYF.